The T cell receptor (beta chain) described here comes from a study of blood T cell repertoires in COVID-19. The table came from immunoSEQ multiplex PCR; TCRdb's copy has only in-frame clones and leaves some out. Here the sample spans 200,000 to 250,000 clones, 87% being singletons. V dropped 2 bases and J dropped 0 bases, with 10 bases sitting between them. The CDR3 extends over 15 amino acids. Germline V gene sequence: CDR1 LNHDA, CDR2 SQIVND (reference sequence). Material for sequencing was PBMCs or T cells enriched from blood (not recorded which). This TCR came from a young man who had recovered from COVID-19. The chain combines TRBV19 with TRBJ1-1; D is unresolved. This CDR3 reads CASSITGWVNTEAFF. As DNA, the CDR3 is TGTGCCAGTAGTATAACGGGGTGGGTGAACACTGAAGCTTTCTTT.